Detailed here is one T cell receptor (beta chain). The data stem from a study of blood T cell repertoires in COVID-19. Study-wide background: Collection of acute and convalescent COVID-19 samples took place in the United States, Italy and Spain. T cells, B-cell-depleted T cells, or PBMCs supplied cDNA or gDNA.

Original processing methods: How many nucleated cells were present was estimated from reference gene primer amplification. Sequenced by immunoSEQ multiplex PCR; TCRdb stores in-frame clones only, minus some. V and J calls and clone size are as listed in that table; D and trimming were resolved from the DNA. The sample holds more than 75,000 clones, less than 85% seen once. The origin of this receptor is a human donor in a cohort sampled during active COVID-19. What was sequenced was peripheral blood.

The CDR3 protein is CASSIRDREPQHF. DNA of the CDR3: TGTGCCAGTAGTATTCGGGATAGAGAGCCCCAGCATTTT. The chain links TRBV19 to TRBJ1-5; D unresolved. Germline V lookup: CDR1 LNHDA, CDR2 SQIVND (reference sequence). The CDR3 spans 13 residues. The V end lost 3 bases, the J end lost 8 bases, and 11 bases lay between the germline ends.